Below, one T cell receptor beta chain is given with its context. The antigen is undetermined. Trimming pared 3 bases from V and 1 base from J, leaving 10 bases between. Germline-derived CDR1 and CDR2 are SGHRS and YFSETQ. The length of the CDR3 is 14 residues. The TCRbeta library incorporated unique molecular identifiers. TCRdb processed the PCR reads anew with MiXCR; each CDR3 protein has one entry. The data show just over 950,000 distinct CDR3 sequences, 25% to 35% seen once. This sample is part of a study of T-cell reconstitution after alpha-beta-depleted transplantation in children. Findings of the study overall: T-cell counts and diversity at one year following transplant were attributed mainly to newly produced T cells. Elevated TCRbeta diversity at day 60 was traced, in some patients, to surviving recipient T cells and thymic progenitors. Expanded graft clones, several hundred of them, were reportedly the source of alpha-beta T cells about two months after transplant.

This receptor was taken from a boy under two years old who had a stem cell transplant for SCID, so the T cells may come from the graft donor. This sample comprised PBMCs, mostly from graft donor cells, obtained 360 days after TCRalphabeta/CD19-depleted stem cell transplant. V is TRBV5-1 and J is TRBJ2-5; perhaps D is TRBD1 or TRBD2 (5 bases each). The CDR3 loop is CASSWYGAQETQYF. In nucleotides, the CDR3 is TGCGCCAGCAGCTGGTACGGGGCCCAAGAGACCCAGTACTTC.